This T cell receptor (beta chain) was documented in a study of cytomegalovirus exposure and HLA in healthy donors. The CDR3 loop spans 14 amino acids. V shed 3 bases and J 8 bases; nucleotides not matched to a gene: 9. In germline, CDR1 is KGHSH, CDR2 LQKENI. Produced via immunoSEQ multiplex PCR; TCRdb's table is partial and in-frame only. The repertoire holds roughly 130,000 clones, with 84% as singletons. This TCR came from a woman between 25 and 40 years old in good health and CMV-seronegative. The rearrangement links TRBV18 to TRBJ2-7; TRBD2 aligns across 8 bases. Material: PBMCs. The CDR3 region has the DNA TGTGCCAGCTCACCCGCTCTGACTAGCGAGAAGCAGTACTTC. Translation: CASSPALTSEKQYF.